This entry lists 19 T cell receptor beta chains sequenced from one sample in a study of T cells in Graves' hyperthyroidism and ophthalmopathy. Amplified TCR beta CDR3 regions came from RNA transcripts. The HTBI primer set was used in a first-round RT-PCR of the TCR CDR3. Each CDR3 protein gets one entry after TCRdb re-called the multiplex PCR reads with MiXCR. The sample lists 500,000 or so distinct CDR3 sequences, 16% occurring once. Input material: blood. The source of these receptors is a woman younger than 45 with Graves' ophthalmopathy.

In its sample, this clonotype was seen a few times. The chain has TRBV19 and TRBJ1-1; unclear D gene. CDR1 and CDR2 from the germline V gene are LNHDA and SQIVND (reference sequence). V was shortened by 3 bases and J by 9 bases, with 8 bases between the two germline ends. This CDR3 is 11 amino acids long. Written as DNA, the CDR3 is TGTGCCAGTAGTATTTCTTGGCAAGCTTTCTTT. It is translated as CASSISWQAFF.

In its sample, this clonotype was seen many times. The chain combines TRBV18 with TRBJ2-1; TRBD2 matches 8 bases. CDR1 KGHSH and CDR2 LQKENI come from the germline V gene. Unmatched junction bases numbered 9, after V lost 3 bases and J lost 5 bases. This CDR3 spans 16 amino acids. CDR3 bases: TGTGCCAGCTCACCTCCGGGACTAGTCCCTAACAATGAGCAGTTCTTC. Its protein product is CASSPPGLVPNNEQFF.

Many counts were recorded for this clonotype. V usage is TRBV27 and J usage is TRBJ1-1, with D maybe TRBD1 (6 bases). This CDR3 comprises 15 residues. V was pared by 5 bases and J by 1 base, with 14 bases between. In germline, CDR1 is MNHEY, CDR2 SMNVEV (reference sequence). The CDR3 DNA follows: TGTGCCAGCAGTACCCTCGGCAGGGGGAACACTGAAGCTTTCTTT. This translates into CASSTLGRGNTEAFF.

This chain joins TRBV6-1 and TRBJ2-2; the match to TRBD2 covers 10 bases. V lost 6 bases, J lost 1 base, and 8 bases stayed unmatched. The CDR3 is 17 residues long. Per the germline V gene, CDR1 is MNHNS and CDR2 is SASEGT. CDR3 DNA: TGTGCCAGCAGGAGGGTAGCGGGAGGTTTGAACACCGGGGAGCTGTTTTTT. Its translation: CASRRVAGGLNTGELFF.

This clonotype was counted a few times. The chain is built from TRBV28 and TRBJ2-2; D might be TRBD2 (5 bases). The CDR3 runs 13 residues. The ends were cut back, 6 bases at V and 5 bases at J, with 10 bases in the middle. Germline loops: CDR1 MDHEN, CDR2 SYDVKM. The CDR3 sequence: CASSGWETGELFF. CDR3 sequence (DNA): TGTGCCAGCAGCGGTTGGGAGACCGGGGAGCTGTTTTTT.

The chain employs TRBV4-2 and TRBJ2-5; D might be TRBD1 or TRBD2, each matching 5 bases. The length of the CDR3 is 13 residues. Deletions cut 0 bases from V and 11 bases from J, with 13 bases between. Germline-derived CDR1 and CDR2 are LGHNA and YNFKEQ. The DNA of the CDR3 is TGTGCCAGCAGCCAAGATCAGGGACGATCTCAGTACTTC. Protein product: CASSQDQGRSQYF.

Ten or more counts support this clonotype. The chain is built from TRBV18 and TRBJ1-1, with 8 bases matching TRBD1. The V gene's germline CDR1 is KGHSH and CDR2 LQKENI. The CDR3 length is 14 residues. Trimming at V came to 3 bases and at J to 0 bases, leaving 0 bases not matched to a gene. The CDR3 protein is CASSPDRVNTEAFF. The CDR3 DNA reads TGTGCCAGCTCACCGGACAGGGTGAACACTGAAGCTTTCTTT.

The gene calls are TRBV6-2 or TRBV6-3 and TRBJ1-1; no clear D. With 2 bases removed from V and 0 bases from J, the gap between germline ends came to 4 bases. Germline CDR1 MNHEY, CDR2 SVGEGT. The CDR3 runs to 13 residues. CDR3 bases: TGTGCCAGCAGTTACGAGGTGAACACTGAAGCTTTCTTT. It codes for CASSYEVNTEAFF.

In this sample, this clonotype turned up a few times. V usage is TRBV19 and J usage is TRBJ2-1; 9 positions agree with TRBD2. Germline CDR1 is LNHDA and CDR2 is SQIVND (reference sequence). The CDR3 has 15 amino acids. With V trimmed by 3 bases and J by 9 bases, 9 bases remained unmatched. The CDR3 loop reads CASSMGAGGFSEQFF. For the CDR3, the DNA is TGTGCCAGTAGTATGGGAGCGGGGGGCTTCTCTGAGCAGTTCTTC.

In this sample, this clonotype turned up a few times. The chain employs TRBV30 and TRBJ2-7; D could derive from TRBD1 or TRBD2 (6 bases each). V was cut by 0 bases and J by 4 bases, with 13 bases left in between. Per germline, CDR1 GTSNPN and CDR2 SVGIG (reference sequence). The CDR3 has 14 residues. The CDR3 nucleotides read TGTGCCTGGAGTGTAGTCCGGGGGCGGTACGAGCAGTACTTC. This encodes CAWSVVRGRYEQYF.

This clonotype was counted only a few times. This chain joins TRBV24-1 and TRBJ2-3, with D tentatively TRBD1 or TRBD2 (5 bases each). V shed 6 bases and J shed 0 bases, with 15 bases lying between them. The V gene's germline CDR1 is KGHDR and CDR2 SFDVKD. The CDR3 covers 16 residues. As DNA, the CDR3 is TGTGCCACCAGTCCTCTTGGGGACCGAAGCACAGATACGCAGTATTTT. This encodes CATSPLGDRSTDTQYF.

The V gene is TRBV4-1, the J gene TRBJ2-2, with a tentative D call TRBD1 (6 bases). The CDR3 consists of 16 residues. Germline lookup yields CDR1 MGHRA and CDR2 YSYEKL. Between the trimmed V and J ends, which lost 4 bases and 1 base, there was a span of 13 bases. DNA for the CDR3: TGCGCCAGCAGCCTATCCGGGACACTGAACACCGGGGAGCTGTTTTTT. Protein sequence: CASSLSGTLNTGELFF.

V is TRBV29-1 and J is TRBJ1-2; maybe TRBD1 (6 bases). The CDR3 is made up of 15 amino acids. Germline CDR1 reads SQVTM; CDR2 reads ANQGSEA. The V end lost 7 bases, the J end lost 4 bases, and 22 bases lay between the germline ends. CDR3 bases: TGCAGCGCCCAAGCGAGGGCAGGGGCCCTCTATGGCTACACCTTC. Its translation is CSAQARAGALYGYTF.

In its sample, this clonotype was seen a few times. The chain carries TRBV4-3 and TRBJ2-7; unclear D gene. The CDR3 sequence is 14 residues long. Per germline, CDR1 LGHNA and CDR2 YSLEER. V dropped 1 base and J dropped 3 bases, with 10 bases sitting between them. CDR3 loop: CASSQVLDNYEQYF. DNA of the CDR3: TGCGCCAGCAGCCAAGTTCTAGATAACTACGAGCAGTACTTC.

Of note for this clonotype: Given a much more abundant clone one base away, this may be a read error. The chain combines TRBV12-3 or TRBV12-4 with TRBJ1-1; D remains unclear. V gave up 4 bases and J gave up 1 base, with 10 bases separating them. The CDR3 loop spans 14 amino acids. In DNA, the CDR3 is TGTGCCAGCAGTTCAGACATAGGGAACACTGAAGCTTTCTTT. This encodes CASSSDIGNTEAFF.

The rearrangement links TRBV29-1 to TRBJ2-7, with D perhaps given as TRBD1 or TRBD2 (6 bases each). The germline gives CDR1 SQVTM, CDR2 ANQGSEA. Trimming stripped 2 bases from V and 3 bases from J, with 11 bases between. The CDR3 spans 13 residues. CDR3 region: CSVELEGGYEQYF. CDR3 coding DNA: TGCAGCGTTGAATTAGAGGGGGGCTACGAGCAGTACTTC.

This clonotype was seen a handful of times. The J gene is TRBJ2-7, the V gene TRBV6-5; D gene ambiguous. Trimming cost V 2 bases and J 3 bases, with 17 bases left between them. In germline, CDR1 is MNHEY, CDR2 SVGAGI. CDR3 length equals 16 residues. The CDR3 reads CASSYATGQTFYEQYF. DNA of the CDR3: TGTGCCAGCAGTTACGCTACCGGGCAGACCTTCTACGAGCAGTACTTC.

This clonotype came up many times. The V gene is TRBV6-1, the J gene TRBJ2-7, with D perhaps TRBD2 (5 bases). This CDR3 region has 15 residues. Per germline, CDR1 MNHNS and CDR2 SASEGT. V was trimmed by 0 bases and J by 2 bases, leaving 11 bases between them. CDR3 DNA: TGTGCCAGCAGTGAAGCGTCTGGGAGTACCTACGAGCAGTACTTC. Translated, it gives CASSEASGSTYEQYF.

This clonotype was seen many times. The genes are TRBV7-2 and TRBJ2-7, with TRBD2 identical over 9 bases. Germline CDR1 SGHTA, CDR2 FQGNSA. The CDR3 sequence is 15 residues long. Germline trimming cut 5 bases from V and 0 bases from J; bases unmatched to any gene: 5. In DNA, the CDR3 is TGTGCCAGCAGCCGACTAGCGGCTAGCTCCTACGAGCAGTACTTC. Its translation is CASSRLAASSYEQYF.